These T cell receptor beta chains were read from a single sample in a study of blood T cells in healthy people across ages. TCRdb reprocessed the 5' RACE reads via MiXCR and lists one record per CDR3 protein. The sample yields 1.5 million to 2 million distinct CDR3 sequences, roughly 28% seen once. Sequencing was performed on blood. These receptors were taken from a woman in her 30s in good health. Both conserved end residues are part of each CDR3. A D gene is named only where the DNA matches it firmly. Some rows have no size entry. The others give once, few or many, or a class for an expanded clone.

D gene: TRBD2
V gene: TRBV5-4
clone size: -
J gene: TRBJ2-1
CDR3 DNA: TGTGCCAGCAGCTTGTACAAGCGGGAGAACAATGAGCAGTTCTTC
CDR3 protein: CASSLYKRENNEQFF

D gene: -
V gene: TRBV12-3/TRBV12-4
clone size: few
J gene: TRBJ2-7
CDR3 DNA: TGTGCCAGCAGTTCCCGGGACCTCTACGAGCAGTACTTC
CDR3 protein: CASSSRDLYEQYF

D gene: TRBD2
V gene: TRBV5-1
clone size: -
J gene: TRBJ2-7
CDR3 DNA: TGCGCCAGCAGCTTGGGGGACTACAATGAGCAGTACTTC
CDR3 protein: CASSLGDYNEQYF

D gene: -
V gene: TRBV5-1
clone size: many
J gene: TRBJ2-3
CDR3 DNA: TGCGCCAGCAGCTTGGCCTCCGCGGGCACAGATACGCAGTATTTT
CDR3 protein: CASSLASAGTDTQYF

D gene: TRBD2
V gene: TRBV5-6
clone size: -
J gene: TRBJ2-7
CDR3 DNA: TGTGCCAGCAGCCCTCTGGGCGGGAGAGGCTGCGAGCAGTACTTC
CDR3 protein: CASSPLGGRGCEQYF

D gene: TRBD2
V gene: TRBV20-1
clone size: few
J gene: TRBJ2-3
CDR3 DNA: TGCAGTGTCGCACAAGTTCGGGAGGGGTATACGCAGTATTTT
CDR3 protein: CSVAQVREGYTQYF

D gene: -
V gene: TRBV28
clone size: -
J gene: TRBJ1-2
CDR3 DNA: TGTGCCAGCACCTCCCAGGGGAACTATGGCTACACCTTC
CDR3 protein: CASTSQGNYGYTF

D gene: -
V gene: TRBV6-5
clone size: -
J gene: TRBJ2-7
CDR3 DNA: TGTGCCAGCAGTTATGCACAGGGTGACGAGCAGTACTTC
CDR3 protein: CASSYAQGDEQYF

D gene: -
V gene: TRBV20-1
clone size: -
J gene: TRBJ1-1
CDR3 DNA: TGCAGCGGGTTTGGGGCCACTGAAGCTTTCTTT
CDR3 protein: CSGFGATEAFF

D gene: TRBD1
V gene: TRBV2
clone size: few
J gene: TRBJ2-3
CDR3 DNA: TGTGCCAGCAGTCCCGACAGGGGGCAAGCAGATACGCAGTATTTT
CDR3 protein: CASSPDRGQADTQYF

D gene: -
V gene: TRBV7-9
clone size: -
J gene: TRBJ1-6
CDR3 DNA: TGTGCCAGCAGCCTCCGGGACCCAAGATGGTCACCCCTCCACTTT
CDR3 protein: CASSLRDPRWSPLHF

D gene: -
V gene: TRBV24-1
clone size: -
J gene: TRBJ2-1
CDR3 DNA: TGTGCCACCAGTGATTTGGTACTTCGGAATGAGCAGTTCTTC
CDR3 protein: CATSDLVLRNEQFF

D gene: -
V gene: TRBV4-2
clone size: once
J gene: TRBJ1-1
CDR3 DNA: TGTGCCAGCAGCCAAGTTCTTCAGGACATTGAAGCTTTCTTT
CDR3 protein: CASSQVLQDIEAFF

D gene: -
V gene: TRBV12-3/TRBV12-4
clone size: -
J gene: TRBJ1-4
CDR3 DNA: TGTGCCAGCAGTTTATGGGAAGGGGGGCTGGATGAAAAACTGTTTTTT
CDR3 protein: CASSLWEGGLDEKLFF

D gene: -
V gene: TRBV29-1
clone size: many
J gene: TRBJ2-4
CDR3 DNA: TGCAGCGTCCTCCCGGGGAGCACGTGGAACATTCAGTACTTC
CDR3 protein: CSVLPGSTWNIQYF

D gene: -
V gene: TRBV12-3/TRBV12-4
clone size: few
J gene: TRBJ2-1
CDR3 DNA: TGTGCCAGCAGTTTTGCAGGCTTTAATGAGCAGTTCTTC
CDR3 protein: CASSFAGFNEQFF

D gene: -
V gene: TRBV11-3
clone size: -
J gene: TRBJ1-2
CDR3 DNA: TGTGCCAGCAAGGGCACGGCCCCCAACACCTTC
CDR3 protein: CASKGTAPNTF

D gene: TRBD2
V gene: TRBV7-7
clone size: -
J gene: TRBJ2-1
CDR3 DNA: TGTGCCAGCAGCAGGTCACCTAGCGGGAGAGGGTATGAGCAGTTCTTC
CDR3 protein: CASSRSPSGRGYEQFF

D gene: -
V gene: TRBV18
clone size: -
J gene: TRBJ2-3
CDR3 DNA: TGTGCCAGCTCACCAGGGGCGGAGCCGACGCAGTATTTT
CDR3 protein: CASSPGAEPTQYF

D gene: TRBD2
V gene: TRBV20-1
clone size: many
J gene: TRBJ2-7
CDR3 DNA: TGCAGTGCCGCTTTCGAGCGGGGGGCCTACGAGCAGTACTTC
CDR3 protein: CSAAFERGAYEQYF

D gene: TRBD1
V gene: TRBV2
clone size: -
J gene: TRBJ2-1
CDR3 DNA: TGTGCCAGCAACGACAGGGTAGACTACAATGAGCAGTTCTTC
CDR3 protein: CASNDRVDYNEQFF

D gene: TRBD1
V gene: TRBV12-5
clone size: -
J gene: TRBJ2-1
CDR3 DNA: TGTGCTAGTGGTAATCTACAGGGGGCGACATTCAATGAGCAGTTCTTC
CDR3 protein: CASGNLQGATFNEQFF

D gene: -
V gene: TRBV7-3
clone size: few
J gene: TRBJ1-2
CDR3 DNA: TGTGCCAGCAGCTCACTACACCTTGACAGCCCTAGCTATGGCTACACCTTC
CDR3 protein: CASSSLHLDSPSYGYTF

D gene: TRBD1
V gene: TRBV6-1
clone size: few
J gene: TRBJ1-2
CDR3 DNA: TGTGCCAGCAGTCCTTATGTTAATTCCAATTTACCCGGGGACAGCTATGGCTACACCTTC
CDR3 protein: CASSPYVNSNLPGDSYGYTF

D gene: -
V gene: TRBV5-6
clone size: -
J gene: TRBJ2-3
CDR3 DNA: TGTGCCAGCAGCTGGGGGCCAATGGATACGCAGTATTTT
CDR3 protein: CASSWGPMDTQYF

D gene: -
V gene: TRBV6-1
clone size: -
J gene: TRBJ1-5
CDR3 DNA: TGTGCCAGCTTAGGGGGGGGGCAGACCCAGCATTTT
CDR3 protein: CASLGGGQTQHF

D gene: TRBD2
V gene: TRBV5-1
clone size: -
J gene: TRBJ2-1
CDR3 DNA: TGCGCCAGCAGCTTCGCTCCTAGCGGGGGGCCCTACAATGAGCAGTTCTTC
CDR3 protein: CASSFAPSGGPYNEQFF

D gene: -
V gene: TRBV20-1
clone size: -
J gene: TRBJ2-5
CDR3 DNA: TGCAGTGCCATCAGAGGGGGAGGGGAGACCCAGTACTTC
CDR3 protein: CSAIRGGGETQYF